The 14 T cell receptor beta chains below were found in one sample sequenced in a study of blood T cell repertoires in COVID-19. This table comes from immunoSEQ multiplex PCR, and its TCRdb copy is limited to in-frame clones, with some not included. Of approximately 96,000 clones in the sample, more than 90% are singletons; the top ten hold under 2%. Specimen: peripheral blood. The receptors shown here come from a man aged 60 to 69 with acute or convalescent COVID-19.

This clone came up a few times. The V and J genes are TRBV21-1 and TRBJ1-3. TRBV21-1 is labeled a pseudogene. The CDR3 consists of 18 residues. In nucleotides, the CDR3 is TGTGCCAGCAGCCCCCCCCACCGGACTACCGGAACTGGAAACACCATATATTTT. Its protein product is CASSPPHRTTGTGNTIYF.

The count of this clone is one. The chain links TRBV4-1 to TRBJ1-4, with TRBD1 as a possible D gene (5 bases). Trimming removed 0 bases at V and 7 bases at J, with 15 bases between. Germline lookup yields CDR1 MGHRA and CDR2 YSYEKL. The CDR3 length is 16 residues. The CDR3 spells CASSQDMSRAAEKLFF. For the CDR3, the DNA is TGCGCCAGCAGCCAAGATATGAGCAGGGCGGCTGAAAAACTGTTTTTT.

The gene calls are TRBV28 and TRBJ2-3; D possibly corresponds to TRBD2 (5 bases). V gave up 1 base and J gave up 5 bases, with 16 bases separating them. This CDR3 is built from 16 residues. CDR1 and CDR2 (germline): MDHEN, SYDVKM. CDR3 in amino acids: CASSLLALGGGDTQYF. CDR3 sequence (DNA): TGTGCCAGCAGTTTATTAGCCCTAGGAGGTGGAGATACGCAGTATTTT. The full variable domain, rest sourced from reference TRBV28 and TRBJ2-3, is DVKVTQSSRYLVKRTGEKVFLECVQDMDHENMFWYRQDPGLGLRLIYFSYDVKMKEKGDIPEGYSVSREKKERFSLILESASTNQTSMYLCASSLLALGGGDTQYFGPGTRLTVL.

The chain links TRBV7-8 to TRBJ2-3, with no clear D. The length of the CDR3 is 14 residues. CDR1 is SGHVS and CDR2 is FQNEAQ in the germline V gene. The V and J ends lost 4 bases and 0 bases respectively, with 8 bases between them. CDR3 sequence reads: CASSWSTSTDTQYF. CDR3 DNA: TGTGCCAGCAGCTGGAGCACTAGCACAGATACGCAGTATTTT.

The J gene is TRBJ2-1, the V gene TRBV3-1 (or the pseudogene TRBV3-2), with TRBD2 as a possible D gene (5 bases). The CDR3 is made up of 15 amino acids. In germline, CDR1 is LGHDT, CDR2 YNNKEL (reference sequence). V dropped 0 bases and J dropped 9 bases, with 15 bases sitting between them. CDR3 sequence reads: CASSQDAAARGEQFF. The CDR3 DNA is TGTGCCAGCAGCCAAGATGCAGCGGCCCGGGGTGAGCAGTTCTTC.

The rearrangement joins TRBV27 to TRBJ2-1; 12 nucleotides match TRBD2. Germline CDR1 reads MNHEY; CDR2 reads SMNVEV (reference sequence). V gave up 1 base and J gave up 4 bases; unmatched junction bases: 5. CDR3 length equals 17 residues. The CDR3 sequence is CASSLFLAGGGYNEQFF. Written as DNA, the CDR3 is TGTGCCAGCAGTTTATTCCTAGCGGGAGGGGGATACAATGAGCAGTTCTTC.

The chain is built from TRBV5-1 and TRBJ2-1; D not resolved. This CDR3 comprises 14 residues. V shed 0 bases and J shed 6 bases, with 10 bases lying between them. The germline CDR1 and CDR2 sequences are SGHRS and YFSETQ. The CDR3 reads CASSLELVSNEQFF. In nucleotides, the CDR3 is TGCGCCAGCAGCTTGGAATTGGTGAGCAATGAGCAGTTCTTC. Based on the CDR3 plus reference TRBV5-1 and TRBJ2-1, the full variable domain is KAGVTQTPRYLIKTRGQQVTLSCSPISGHRSVSWYQQTPGQGLQFLFEYFSETQRNKGNFPGRFSGRQFSNSRSEMNVSTLELGDSALYLCASSLELVSNEQFFGPGTRLTVL.

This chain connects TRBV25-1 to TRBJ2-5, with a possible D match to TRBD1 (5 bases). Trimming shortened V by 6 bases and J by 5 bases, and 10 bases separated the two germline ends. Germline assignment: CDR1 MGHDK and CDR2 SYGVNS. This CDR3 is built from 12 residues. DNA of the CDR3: TGTGCCAGCAGGGGGCCTGGGGAGACCCAGTACTTC. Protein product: CASRGPGETQYF. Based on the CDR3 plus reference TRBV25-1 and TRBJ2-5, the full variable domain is EADIYQTPRYLVIGTGKKITLECSQTMGHDKMYWYQQDPGMELHLIHYSYGVNSTEKGDLSSESTVSRIRTEHFPLTLESARPSHTSQYLCASRGPGETQYFGPGTRLLVL.

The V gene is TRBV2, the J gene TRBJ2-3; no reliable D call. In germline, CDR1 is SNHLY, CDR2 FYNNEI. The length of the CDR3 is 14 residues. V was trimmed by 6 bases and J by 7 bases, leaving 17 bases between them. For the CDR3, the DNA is TGTGCCAGCAGGCCTCTTTCCACGAGATATACGCAGTATTTT. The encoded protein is CASRPLSTRYTQYF.

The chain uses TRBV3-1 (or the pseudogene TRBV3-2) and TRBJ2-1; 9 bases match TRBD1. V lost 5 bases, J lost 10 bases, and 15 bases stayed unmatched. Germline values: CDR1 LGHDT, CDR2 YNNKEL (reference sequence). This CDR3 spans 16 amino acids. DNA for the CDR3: TGTGCCAGCAGCGGTCGACAGGGGGGGAAGCGGGTCGAGCAGTTCTTC. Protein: CASSGRQGGKRVEQFF.

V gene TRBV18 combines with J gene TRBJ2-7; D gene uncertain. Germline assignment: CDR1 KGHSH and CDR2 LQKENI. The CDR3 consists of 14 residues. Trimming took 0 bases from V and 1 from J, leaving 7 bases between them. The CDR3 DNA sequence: TGTGCCAGCTCACCACCAGACAAGTCCTACGAGCAGTACTTC. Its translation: CASSPPDKSYEQYF.

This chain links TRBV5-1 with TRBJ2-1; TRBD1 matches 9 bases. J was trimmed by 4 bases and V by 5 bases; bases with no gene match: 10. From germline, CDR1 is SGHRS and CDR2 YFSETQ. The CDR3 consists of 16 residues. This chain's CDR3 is CASSYFRDRVYNEQFF. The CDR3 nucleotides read TGCGCCAGCAGTTATTTCCGGGACAGGGTATACAATGAGCAGTTCTTC.

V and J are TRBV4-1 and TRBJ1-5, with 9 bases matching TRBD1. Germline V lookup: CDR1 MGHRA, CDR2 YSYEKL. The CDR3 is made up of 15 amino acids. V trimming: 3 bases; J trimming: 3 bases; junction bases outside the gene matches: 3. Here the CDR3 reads CASSQTGGPNQPQHF. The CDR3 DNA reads TGCGCCAGCAGCCAGACAGGGGGTCCCAATCAGCCCCAGCATTTT.

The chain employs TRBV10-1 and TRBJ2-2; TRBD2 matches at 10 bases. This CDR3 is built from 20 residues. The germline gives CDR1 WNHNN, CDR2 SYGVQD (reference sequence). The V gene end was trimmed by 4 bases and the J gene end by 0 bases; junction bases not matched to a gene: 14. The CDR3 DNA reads TGCGCCAGCAGTGTGTGGGGGTCTAGCGGGAGAGGCGCGAACACCGGGGAGCTGTTTTTT. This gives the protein CASSVWGSSGRGANTGELFF.